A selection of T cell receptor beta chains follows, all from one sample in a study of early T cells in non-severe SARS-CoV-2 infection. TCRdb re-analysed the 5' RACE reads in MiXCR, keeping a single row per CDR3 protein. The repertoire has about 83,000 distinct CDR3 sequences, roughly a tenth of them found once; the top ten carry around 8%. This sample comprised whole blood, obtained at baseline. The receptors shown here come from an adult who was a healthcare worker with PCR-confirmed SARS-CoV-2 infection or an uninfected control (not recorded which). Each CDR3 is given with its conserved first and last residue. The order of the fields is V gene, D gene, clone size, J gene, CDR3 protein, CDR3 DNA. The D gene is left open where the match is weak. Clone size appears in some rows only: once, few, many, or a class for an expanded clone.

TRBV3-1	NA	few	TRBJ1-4	CASSQDTMGRINEKLFF	TGTGCCAGCAGCCAAGATACCATGGGACGGATTAATGAAAAACTGTTTTTT
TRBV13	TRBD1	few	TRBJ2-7	CASSFLTGTGSSYEQYF	TGTGCCAGCAGCTTTCTAACCGGGACAGGGAGCTCCTACGAGCAGTACTTC
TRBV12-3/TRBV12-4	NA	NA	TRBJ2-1	CASSLIRDQEQFF	TGTGCCAGCAGTTTAATAAGGGACCAAGAGCAGTTCTTC
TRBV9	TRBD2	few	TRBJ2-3	CASSVAASGMPDTQYF	TGTGCCAGCAGCGTAGCGGCTAGCGGGATGCCAGATACGCAGTATTTT
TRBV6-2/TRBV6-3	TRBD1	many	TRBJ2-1	CASSYGRGSLNEQFF	TGTGCCAGCAGTTACGGCAGGGGGTCCTTGAATGAGCAGTTCTTC
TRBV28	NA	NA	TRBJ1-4	CASSFRRLNEKLFF	TGTGCCAGCAGTTTCCGTCGGTTAAATGAAAAACTGTTTTTT
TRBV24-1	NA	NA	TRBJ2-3	CATSDVRGGRDTDTQYF	TGTGCCACCAGTGATGTACGCGGAGGGCGGGACACAGATACGCAGTATTTT
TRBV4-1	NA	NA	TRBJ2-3	CASSQVSTAPGTQYF	TGCGCCAGCAGCCAAGTTAGTACCGCCCCCGGGACGCAGTATTTT
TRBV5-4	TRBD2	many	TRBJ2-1	CASSLAATGGHEQFF	TGTGCCAGCAGCTTGGCAGCCACGGGAGGGCATGAGCAGTTCTTC
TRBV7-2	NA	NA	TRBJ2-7	CASSLEEDYEQYF	TGTGCCAGCAGCTTAGAGGAGGACTACGAGCAGTACTTC
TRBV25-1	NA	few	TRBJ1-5	CASSESGGREQPQHF	TGTGCCAGCAGTGAATCTGGGGGGAGGGAGCAGCCCCAGCATTTT
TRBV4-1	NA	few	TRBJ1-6	CASSQDATRGQALHF	TGCGCCAGCAGCCAAGATGCCACCAGGGGCCAGGCCCTCCACTTT
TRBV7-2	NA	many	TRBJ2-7	CASSLGEGKVYEQYF	TGTGCCAGCAGCTTAGGGGAAGGGAAAGTATACGAGCAGTACTTC
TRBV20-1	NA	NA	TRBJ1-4	CSASSNEKLFF	TGCAGTGCGTCGTCAAATGAAAAACTGTTTTTT
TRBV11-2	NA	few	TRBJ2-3	CASSLDGLGIASTDTQYF	TGTGCCAGCAGCTTAGATGGTTTGGGAATAGCTAGCACAGATACGCAGTATTTT
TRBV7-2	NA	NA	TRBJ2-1	CASSLGPSNEQFF	TGTGCCAGCAGCTTGGGCCCCTCCAATGAGCAGTTCTTC
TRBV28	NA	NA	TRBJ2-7	CASSPQGPSEQYF	TGTGCCAGCAGTCCCCAGGGACCCTCCGAGCAGTACTTC
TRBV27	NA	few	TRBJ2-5	CASQRAVSQETQYF	TGTGCCAGCCAGAGGGCCGTGAGCCAAGAGACCCAGTACTTC
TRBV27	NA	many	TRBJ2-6	CASSLTPPHFGANVLTF	TGTGCCAGCAGTTTAACCCCTCCTCACTTCGGGGCCAACGTCCTGACTTTC
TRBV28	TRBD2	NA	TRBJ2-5	CASSLTTSGPQETQYF	TGTGCCAGCAGTTTAACGACTAGCGGGCCCCAAGAGACCCAGTACTTC
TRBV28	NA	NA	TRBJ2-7	CASSQQILQAYEQYF	TGTGCCAGCAGTCAACAGATATTACAAGCCTACGAGCAGTACTTC
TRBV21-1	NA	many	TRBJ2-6	CASSPRGQGLSGANVLTF	TGTGCCAGCAGCCCTCGGGGACAGGGCTTATCTGGGGCCAACGTCCTGACTTTC
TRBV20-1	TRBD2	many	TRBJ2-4	CSARVAPGGVNIQYF	TGCAGTGCTAGAGTAGCTCCTGGGGGGGTAAACATTCAGTACTTC
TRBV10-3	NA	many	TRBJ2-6	CAISESGGGANVLTF	TGTGCCATCAGTGAGTCAGGGGGTGGGGCCAACGTCCTGACTTTC
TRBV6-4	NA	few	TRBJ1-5	CASSPQRDQPQHF	TGTGCCAGCAGCCCGCAGCGGGACCAGCCCCAGCATTTT
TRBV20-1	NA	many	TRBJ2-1	CSAPRAGEQFF	TGCAGTGCCCCCCGGGCAGGCGAGCAGTTCTTC
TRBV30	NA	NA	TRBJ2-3	CASSTRGTQYF	TGTGCCTCTAGTACCCGGGGTACGCAGTATTTT
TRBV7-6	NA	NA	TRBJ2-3	CASSLGLRGDTQYF	TGTGCCAGCAGCTTAGGACTCCGTGGGGATACGCAGTATTTT
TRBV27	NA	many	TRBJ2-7	CASSFNRDAGSYEQYF	TGTGCCAGCAGTTTTAACCGGGACGCCGGCTCCTACGAGCAGTACTTC
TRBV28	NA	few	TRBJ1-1	CASRGGQRDTEAFF	TGTGCCAGCAGGGGTGGGCAGCGGGACACTGAAGCTTTCTTT
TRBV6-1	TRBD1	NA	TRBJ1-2	CATRAGQGVYGYTF	TGTGCCACCCGCGCGGGACAGGGAGTCTATGGCTACACCTTC
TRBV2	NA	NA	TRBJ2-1	CASSEWEQVDEQFF	TGTGCCAGCAGTGAATGGGAACAGGTCGATGAGCAGTTCTTC
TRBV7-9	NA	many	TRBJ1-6	CASSFSASSYNSPLHF	TGTGCCAGCAGCTTCTCAGCGAGCTCCTATAATTCACCCCTCCACTTT
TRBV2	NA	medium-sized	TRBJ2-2	CASSGIDPGTGELFF	TGTGCCAGCTCAGGGATAGATCCAGGCACCGGGGAGCTGTTTTTT
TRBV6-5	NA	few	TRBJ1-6	CASLRTKGSPLHF	TGTGCCAGCCTCCGGACAAAGGGGTCACCCCTCCACTTT
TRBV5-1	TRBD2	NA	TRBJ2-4	CASSLRGRDLNIQYF	TGCGCCAGCAGCTTGAGAGGGAGGGACCTAAACATTCAGTACTTC
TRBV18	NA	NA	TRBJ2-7	CASSLLGGGYEQYF	TGTGCCAGCTCACTGTTGGGAGGGGGCTACGAGCAGTACTTC